This T cell receptor beta chain was profiled in a study of T cells in Graves' hyperthyroidism and ophthalmopathy. The CDR3 consists of 17 residues. From germline, CDR1 is DFQATT and CDR2 SNEGSKA (reference sequence). V trimming: 4 bases; J trimming: 4 bases; junction bases outside the gene matches: 11. The CDR3 regions of TCR beta were amplified from RNA transcripts. The TCR CDR3 was amplified in a first-round RT-PCR using the HTBI primer set. TCRdb re-called the multiplex PCR reads with MiXCR, one entry per CDR3 protein. In the table there are roughly 700,000 distinct CDR3 sequences, roughly 15% of which are singletons.

The clonotype originates from a woman aged 18-29 years with Graves' hyperthyroidism. The rearrangement uses TRBV20-1 and TRBJ2-3; 13 bases are shared with TRBD2. The source material was blood. The CDR3 protein is CSATRSGTSGISDTQYF. In nucleotides, the CDR3 is TGCAGTGCTACGAGGTCCGGGACTAGCGGGATCTCAGATACGCAGTATTTT.